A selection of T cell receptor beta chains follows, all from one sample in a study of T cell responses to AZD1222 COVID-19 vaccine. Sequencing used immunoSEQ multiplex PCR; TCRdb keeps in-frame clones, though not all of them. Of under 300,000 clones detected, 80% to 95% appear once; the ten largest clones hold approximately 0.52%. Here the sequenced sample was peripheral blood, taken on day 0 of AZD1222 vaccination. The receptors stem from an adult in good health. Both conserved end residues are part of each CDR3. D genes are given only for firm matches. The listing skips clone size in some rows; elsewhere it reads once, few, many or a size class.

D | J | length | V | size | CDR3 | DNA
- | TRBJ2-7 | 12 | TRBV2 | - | CASGGSGYEQYF | TGTGCCAGCGGCGGGTCAGGTTACGAGCAGTACTTC
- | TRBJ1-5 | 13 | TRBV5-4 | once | CASSLDAGQPQHF | TGTGCCAGCAGCTTGGACGCTGGGCAGCCCCAGCATTTT
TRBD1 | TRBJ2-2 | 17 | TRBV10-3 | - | CAISEPGQGRNTGELFF | TGTGCCATCAGTGAGCCAGGACAGGGTCGGAACACCGGGGAGCTGTTTTTT
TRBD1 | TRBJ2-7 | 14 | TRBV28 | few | CASRQGAGVNEQYF | TGTGCCAGCAGACAGGGGGCGGGAGTGAACGAGCAGTACTTC
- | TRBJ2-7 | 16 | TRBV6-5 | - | CASSYSTGQLSYEQYF | TGTGCCAGCAGTTACTCGACTGGACAGCTCTCCTACGAGCAGTACTTC
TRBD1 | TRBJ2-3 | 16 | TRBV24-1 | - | CATSDWGQWDPDTQYF | TGTGCCACCAGTGATTGGGGACAGTGGGACCCAGATACGCAGTATTTT
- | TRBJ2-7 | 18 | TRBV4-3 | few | CASSQEGTTTTPAYEQYF | TGCGCCAGCAGCCAAGAAGGGACGACCACGACGCCCGCCTACGAGCAGTACTTC
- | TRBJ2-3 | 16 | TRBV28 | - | CASSPLGGDPRDTQYF | TGTGCCAGCAGCCCCTTGGGCGGGGACCCTAGGGATACGCAGTATTTT
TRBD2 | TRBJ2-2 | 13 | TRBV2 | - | CASRRGGLGELFF | TGTGCCAGCAGGCGGGGGGGTCTCGGGGAGCTGTTTTTT
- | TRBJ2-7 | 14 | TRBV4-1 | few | CASSQPGQGYEQYF | TGCGCCAGCAGCCAACCTGGGCAGGGCTACGAGCAGTACTTC
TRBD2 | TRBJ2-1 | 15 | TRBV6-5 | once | CASRPLAGLYNEQFF | TGTGCCAGCAGACCCCTAGCGGGACTTTACAATGAGCAGTTCTTC
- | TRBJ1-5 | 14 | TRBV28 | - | CASRTEVSNQPQHF | TGTGCCAGCCGTACTGAGGTTAGCAATCAGCCCCAGCATTTT
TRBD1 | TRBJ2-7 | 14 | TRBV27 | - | CASSPRQGAYEQYF | TGTGCCAGCAGTCCAAGACAGGGCGCCTACGAGCAGTACTTC
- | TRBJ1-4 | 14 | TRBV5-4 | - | CASSLDRWEEKLFF | TGTGCCAGCAGCTTGGACAGGTGGGAAGAAAAACTGTTTTTT
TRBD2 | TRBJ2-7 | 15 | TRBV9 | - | CASSATSGLPVEQYF | TGTGCCAGCAGCGCGACTAGCGGGCTCCCCGTGGAGCAGTACTTC
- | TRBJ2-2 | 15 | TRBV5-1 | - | CASSSSGTPAGELFF | TGCGCCAGCAGCTCCTCCGGGACTCCCGCCGGGGAGCTGTTTTTT
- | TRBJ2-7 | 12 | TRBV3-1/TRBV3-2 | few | CASSQDMGEQYF | TGTGCCAGCAGCCAAGATATGGGCGAGCAGTACTTC
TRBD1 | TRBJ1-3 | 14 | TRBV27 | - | CASSSDRGGNTIYF | TGTGCCAGCAGTTCGGACAGGGGAGGAAACACCATATATTTT
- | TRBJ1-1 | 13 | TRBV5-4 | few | CASRLARNTEAFF | TGTGCCAGCAGGTTAGCAAGGAACACTGAAGCTTTCTTT
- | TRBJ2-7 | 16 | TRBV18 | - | CASSPSQQELSREQYF | TGTGCCAGCTCACCTTCCCAGCAGGAGCTTTCGCGGGAGCAGTACTTC
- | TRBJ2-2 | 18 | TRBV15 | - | CATSTIKGAGGNTGELFF | TGTGCCACCAGCACCATCAAGGGGGCGGGGGGAAACACCGGGGAGCTGTTTTTT
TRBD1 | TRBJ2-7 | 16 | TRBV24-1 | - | CATSDPRQGAGGEQYF | TGTGCCACCAGTGATCCTCGACAGGGGGCAGGAGGCGAGCAGTACTTC
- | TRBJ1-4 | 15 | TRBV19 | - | CASRAHSGFNEKLFF | TGTGCCAGTCGTGCCCATTCGGGGTTTAATGAAAAACTGTTTTTT
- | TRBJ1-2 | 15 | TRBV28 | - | CASSEIAGNPYGYTF | TGTGCCAGCAGCGAAATTGCAGGGAATCCCTATGGCTACACCTTC